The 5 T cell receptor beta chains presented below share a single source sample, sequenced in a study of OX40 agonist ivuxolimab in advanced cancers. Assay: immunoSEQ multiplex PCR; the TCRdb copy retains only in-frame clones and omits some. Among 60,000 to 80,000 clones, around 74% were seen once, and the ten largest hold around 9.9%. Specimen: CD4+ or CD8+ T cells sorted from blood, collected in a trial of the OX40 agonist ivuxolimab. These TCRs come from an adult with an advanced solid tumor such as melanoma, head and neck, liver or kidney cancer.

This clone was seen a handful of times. CDR3 residues: CASRDPQAFYGYTF. The DNA for the CDR3 is TGTGCCAGCAGAGACCCGCAGGCCTTTTATGGCTACACCTTC. V gene TRBV7-9 combines with J gene TRBJ1-2, with D unclear. This CDR3 has 14 amino acids. The germline V and J ends were trimmed by 6 bases and 5 bases, with 16 bases remaining between them. Germline CDR1 and CDR2: SEHNR and FQNEAQ (reference sequence).

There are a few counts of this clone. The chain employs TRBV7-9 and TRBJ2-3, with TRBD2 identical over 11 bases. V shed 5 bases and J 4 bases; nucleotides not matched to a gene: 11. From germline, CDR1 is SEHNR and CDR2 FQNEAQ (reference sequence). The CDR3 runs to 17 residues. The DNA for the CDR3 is TGTGCCAGCAGCCCCCCAGTCGGTAGCGGGGGGGCAGATACGCAGTATTTT. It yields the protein CASSPPVGSGGADTQYF.

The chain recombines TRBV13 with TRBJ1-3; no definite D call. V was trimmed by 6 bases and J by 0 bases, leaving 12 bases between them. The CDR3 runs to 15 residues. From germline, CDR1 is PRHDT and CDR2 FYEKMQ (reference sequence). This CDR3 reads CASRMPGNSGNTIYF. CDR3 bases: TGTGCCAGCAGAATGCCGGGCAACTCTGGAAACACCATATATTTT.

The CDR3: CASRGLAGSEETQYF. CDR3 nucleotide sequence: TGTGCCAGCAGAGGACTAGCGGGGAGTGAAGAGACCCAGTACTTC. The rearrangement joins TRBV27 to TRBJ2-5; 12 nucleotides agree with TRBD2. Germline loops: CDR1 MNHEY, CDR2 SMNVEV (reference sequence). The length of the CDR3 is 15 residues. Trimming removed 6 bases from V and 3 bases from J; junction bases left unmatched: 5.

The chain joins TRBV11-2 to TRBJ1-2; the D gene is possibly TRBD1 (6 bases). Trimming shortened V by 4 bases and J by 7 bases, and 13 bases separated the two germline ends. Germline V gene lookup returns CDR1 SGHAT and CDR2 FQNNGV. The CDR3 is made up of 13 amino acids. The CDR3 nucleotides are TGTGCCAGCAGCTACCAACAGGGCTCTGGCTACACCTTC. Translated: CASSYQQGSGYTF.